These 16 T cell receptor beta chains came from one sample sequenced in a study of CD8 T cells in ankylosing spondylitis (dated by TCRdb to 2016 to 2017). Preparation of the library involved 5' RACE. This sample was sequenced with an Illumina HiSeq 2500. TCRdb trimmed the raw reads at Q25, called clones with MiXCR and kept productive beta chains. CDR3 protein sequences are deduplicated, and each keeps its most common genes and DNA. In this sample the table shows more than 110,000 distinct CDR3 sequences, roughly 8.4% of which occur a single time. The leading ten clones occupy approximately 6.8% of the sample. Sample: synovial fluid, either unsorted or a sorted T cell fraction (not recorded which). The receptors here all came from a male donor with ankylosing spondylitis.

This chain uses TRBV24-1 with TRBJ2-5; maybe TRBD2 (6 bases). Trimming stripped 3 bases from V and 5 bases from J, with 12 bases between. In germline, CDR1 is KGHDR, CDR2 SFDVKD. The CDR3 covers 14 residues. DNA for the CDR3: TGTGCCACCAGTGATCGGACGGCGGGGGAGACCCAGTACTTC. Protein: CATSDRTAGETQYF.

This clonotype occurred many times. The chain recombines TRBV5-1 with TRBJ1-4; TRBD1 matches 9 bases. V lost 2 bases and J lost 8; bases outside the gene matches: 10. Germline CDR1 and CDR2: SGHRS and YFSETQ. This CDR3 contains 16 residues. In DNA form, the CDR3 reads TGCGCCAGCAGCTTAAACCCAGGACAGGGGAGAGAAAAACTGTTTTTT. As protein: CASSLNPGQGREKLFF.

In this sample, this clonotype turned up a few times. The chain has TRBV20-1 and TRBJ2-7; a possible D gene is TRBD1 (5 bases). V lost 0 bases to trimming and J lost 5 bases, with 14 bases between them. The germline CDR1 and CDR2 sequences are DFQATT and SNEGSKA (reference sequence). The CDR3 has 14 amino acids. The CDR3 DNA is TGCAGTGCTAGAGATCATGTAGGGGTCCACGAGCAGTACTTC. Its translation: CSARDHVGVHEQYF.

In its sample, this clonotype was seen many times. The J gene is TRBJ2-3, the V gene TRBV6-1; D is unresolved. The CDR3 is 13 amino acids. V was pared by 7 bases and J by 5 bases, with 13 bases between. Germline CDR1 is MNHNS and CDR2 is SASEGT. The CDR3 is CASTTTLRDTQYF. For the CDR3, the DNA is TGTGCCAGCACCACCACCCTGAGAGATACGCAGTATTTT.

This clonotype has ten or more counts. The V gene is TRBV12-3 or TRBV12-4, the J gene TRBJ2-5; D might be TRBD1 or TRBD2, each matching 6 bases. V lost 1 base to trimming and J lost 4 bases, with 13 bases between them. The CDR3 length is 15 residues. CDR3 bases: TGTGCCAGCAGTTTAGGTGGGGGGCCAGGAGAGACCCAGTACTTC. It is translated as CASSLGGGPGETQYF.

The V and J genes are TRBV5-6 and TRBJ2-1; a possible D gene is TRBD1 (5 bases). Germline CDR1 reads SGHDT; CDR2 reads YYEEEE. Between the trimmed V and J ends, which lost 0 bases and 9 bases, there was a span of 13 bases. The CDR3 totals 14 residues. This CDR3 reads CASSLVVVRGEQFF. The CDR3 DNA reads TGTGCCAGCAGCTTGGTGGTAGTTAGGGGTGAGCAGTTCTTC.

This clonotype came up many times. The chain has TRBV29-1 and TRBJ2-2; 7 nucleotides align to TRBD2. CDR1 is SQVTM, CDR2 ANQGSEA, per germline. The ends lost 4 bases at V and 5 bases at J; junction bases unmatched: 4. The CDR3 spans 13 residues. The chain's CDR3 is CSVAGEGTGELFF. The CDR3 coding sequence is TGCAGCGTTGCGGGGGAGGGGACCGGGGAGCTGTTTTTT.

This clonotype was found a few times. The rearrangement uses TRBV6-1 and TRBJ2-7, with unresolved D. V dropped 6 bases and J dropped 5 bases, with 20 bases sitting between them. There are 15 residues in the CDR3. From germline, CDR1 is MNHNS and CDR2 SASEGT. CDR3 sequence (DNA): TGTGCCAGCAGATCCGGGCCAGCATCTCGGGACGAGCAGTACTTC. Protein product: CASRSGPASRDEQYF.

The rearrangement joins TRBV20-1 to TRBJ2-7, with D uncertain. CDR3 length: 11 residues. CDR1 is DFQATT, CDR2 SNEGSKA, per germline (reference sequence). The V gene lost 6 bases and the J gene lost 0 bases, with 6 bases spanning the gap. The CDR3 reads CSARHSYEQYF. CDR3 nucleotide sequence: TGCAGTGCCAGGCACTCCTACGAGCAGTACTTC.

At least ten counts were recorded for this clonotype. The chain has TRBV6-5 and TRBJ1-2; D call uncertain. This CDR3 comprises 16 residues. Looked up from germline, CDR1 is MNHEY and CDR2 is SVGAGI. The V end was cut by 0 bases, the J end by 8 bases, with 19 bases between. The CDR3 here is CASSYSAHTKLGGYTF. The CDR3, as DNA: TGTGCCAGCAGTTACTCGGCTCACACAAAGCTTGGAGGCTACACCTTC.

This clonotype has more than one count but fewer than ten. The V gene is TRBV20-1, the J gene TRBJ1-2; 8 positions agree with TRBD1. J gave up 1 base and V 6 bases, and 7 bases lay outside the gene matches. The CDR3 covers 14 residues. Germline lookup yields CDR1 DFQATT and CDR2 SNEGSKA (reference sequence). The CDR3 region has the DNA TGCAGTGCCCCCGACAGGGGCAATAACTATGGCTACACCTTC. Translating it yields CSAPDRGNNYGYTF.

This clonotype was seen repeatedly, ten times or more. The chain is built from TRBV20-1 and TRBJ2-7; the match to TRBD2 covers 7 bases. The CDR3 extends over 15 amino acids. The germline CDR1 and CDR2 sequences are DFQATT and SNEGSKA (reference sequence). The junction had 12 bases not matched to a gene; V was cut back by 0 bases and J by 7 bases. DNA for the CDR3: TGCAGTGCTAGAGATTTCGGCGCGGGAGTAGGAGAGCAGTACTTC. Translated: CSARDFGAGVGEQYF.

This clonotype was picked up many times. The genes are TRBV6-5 and TRBJ2-1; D gene unclear. V was cut by 2 bases and J by 5 bases, with 7 bases left in between. The V gene's germline CDR1 is MNHEY and CDR2 SVGAGI. The CDR3 is 13 residues long. This chain's CDR3 is CASSYGSNNEQFF. The DNA of the CDR3 is TGTGCCAGCAGTTACGGCAGTAACAATGAGCAGTTCTTC.

The CDR3: CSARDLLGSRSSYEQYF. CDR3 DNA sequence: TGCAGTGCTAGAGATCTGCTTGGGAGTCGAAGCTCCTACGAGCAGTACTTC. The chain has TRBV20-1 and TRBJ2-7; weak D call: TRBD2 (5 bases). V was shortened by 0 bases and J by 0 bases, with 18 bases between the two germline ends. This CDR3 region has 17 residues. Germline CDR1 and CDR2: DFQATT and SNEGSKA (reference sequence).

This clonotype showed up many times. V gene TRBV20-1 combines with J gene TRBJ1-1, with D tentatively TRBD1 (5 bases). Germline values: CDR1 DFQATT, CDR2 SNEGSKA (reference sequence). The CDR3 consists of 15 residues. V shed 3 bases and J shed 1 base, with 15 bases lying between them. This chain's CDR3 is CSARNRGRGNTEAFF. CDR3 DNA sequence: TGCAGTGCTAGGAACCGGGGCCGGGGGAACACTGAAGCTTTCTTT.

The chain couples TRBV20-1 to TRBJ1-6, with 7 bases fitting TRBD1. The length of the CDR3 is 11 residues. Germline trimming cut 5 bases from V and 14 bases from J; bases unmatched to any gene: 6. Germline values: CDR1 DFQATT, CDR2 SNEGSKA (reference sequence). In DNA, the CDR3 is TGCAGTGCTCCACGGGGACAGACCCTCCACTTT. Protein sequence: CSAPRGQTLHF.